Listed here are 8 T cell receptor beta chains from one sample, sequenced in a study of lymphopenia after photon versus proton radiotherapy. The protocol was immunoSEQ multiplex PCR, while the TCRdb copy is restricted to in-frame clones and leaves out a portion. The sample lists roughly 14,000 clones, under 90% occurring once. This material consisted of peripheral blood, taken from a patient treated with photon-based radiotherapy. Receptors were obtained from a man in his fifties with gastric cancer.

This clone was observed once. The chain employs TRBV6-1 and TRBJ2-3; D remains ambiguous. This CDR3 is built from 15 residues. CDR1 and CDR2 (germline): MNHNS, SASEGT. With 2 bases removed from V and 5 bases from J, the gap between germline ends came to 14 bases. In DNA, the CDR3 is TGTGCCAGCAGTGAACTCGGCGGACCGGTAGATACGCAGTATTTT. Translation gives CASSELGGPVDTQYF.

The chain couples TRBV2 to TRBJ2-7, with D possibly TRBD2 on 6 matching bases. Germline lookup yields CDR1 SNHLY and CDR2 FYNNEI. The V end was cut by 4 bases, the J end by 2 bases, with 6 bases between. The CDR3 loop spans 12 amino acids. The CDR3 region is CASSAGAYEQYV. Written as DNA, the CDR3 is TGTGCCAGCAGTGCGGGGGCCTACGAGCAGTACGTC.

The chain joins TRBV9 to TRBJ2-5; D is perhaps TRBD2 (5 bases). The V gene's germline CDR1 is SGDLS and CDR2 YYNGEE. Trimming pared 4 bases from V and 4 bases from J, leaving 17 bases between. The CDR3 length is 15 residues. In nucleotides, the CDR3 is TGTGCCAGCAGCCCCCGATTTACTAGTCGAGAGACCCAGTACTTC. Amino acids: CASSPRFTSRETQYF.

The gene calls are TRBV7-2 and TRBJ2-3; D not certain. The germline gives CDR1 SGHTA, CDR2 FQGNSA. Trimming removed 5 bases at V and 2 bases at J, with 14 bases between. The CDR3 is 15 residues long. The CDR3 sequence: CASSPWALSTDTQYF. In DNA form, the CDR3 reads TGTGCCAGCAGCCCCTGGGCACTGTCCACAGATACGCAGTATTTT.

The rearrangement joins TRBV5-1 to TRBJ2-2, with D uncertain. The CDR3 has 14 amino acids. Germline V CDR1 and CDR2: SGHRS, YFSETQ. Trimming cost V 0 bases and J 1 base, with 4 bases left between them. The CDR3 loop is CASSLGQNTGELFF. The DNA of the CDR3 is TGCGCCAGCAGCTTGGGTCAGAACACCGGGGAGCTGTTTTTT.

The chain joins TRBV27 to TRBJ1-1; no definite D call. This CDR3 has 17 residues. The germline CDR1 and CDR2 sequences are MNHEY and SMNVEV (reference sequence). Trimming removed 3 bases from V and 0 bases from J, with 17 bases in between. CDR3 nucleotide sequence: TGTGCCAGCAGTTTGATCCCCGGGAGCGGGATGAACACTGAAGCTTTCTTT. Translating it yields CASSLIPGSGMNTEAFF.

The sample holds a few counts of this clone. The rearrangement joins TRBV2 to TRBJ2-1, with D uncertain. Trimming stripped 6 bases from V and 5 bases from J, with 5 bases between. Germline lookup yields CDR1 SNHLY and CDR2 FYNNEI. The CDR3 totals 11 residues. The CDR3 bases are TGTGCCAGCAGATCGGACAATGAGCAGTTCTTC. Its protein is CASRSDNEQFF.

J is TRBJ2-3 and V is TRBV11-1; D gene unclear. CDR1 SGHAT and CDR2 FQDESV come from the germline V gene (reference sequence). With 3 bases removed from V and 4 bases from J, the gap between germline ends came to 17 bases. The CDR3 covers 16 residues. The CDR3 here is CASSFSALGFPDTQYF. CDR3 bases: TGTGCCAGCAGCTTCTCAGCATTGGGATTTCCAGATACGCAGTATTTT.